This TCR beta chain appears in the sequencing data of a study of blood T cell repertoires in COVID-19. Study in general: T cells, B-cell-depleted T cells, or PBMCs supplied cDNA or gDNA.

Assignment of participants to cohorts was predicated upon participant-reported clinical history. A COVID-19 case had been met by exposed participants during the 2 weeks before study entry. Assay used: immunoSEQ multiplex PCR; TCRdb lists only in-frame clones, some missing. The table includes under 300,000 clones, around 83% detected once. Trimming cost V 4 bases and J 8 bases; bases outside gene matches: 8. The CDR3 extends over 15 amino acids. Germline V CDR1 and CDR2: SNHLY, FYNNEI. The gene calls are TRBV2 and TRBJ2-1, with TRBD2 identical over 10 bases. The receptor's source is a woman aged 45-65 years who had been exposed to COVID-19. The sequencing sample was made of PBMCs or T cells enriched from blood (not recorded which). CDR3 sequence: CASSGTSGLDYEQFF. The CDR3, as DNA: TGTGCCAGCAGTGGGACTAGCGGTCTGGATTATGAGCAGTTCTTC.